A single T cell receptor (beta chain) is shown here with its context. Its antigen is currently unknown. This entry belongs to a study of type 1 and type 2 diabetes patients. Whole-study context: Sequencing for the whole study yielded under 20 million paired-end reads. Study results and limitations: Some HECs seen only in T1D might also appear in more T2D or control samples. Type 1 diabetes repertoires were significantly less diverse than type 2 diabetes ones.

PCR was run on genomic DNA. Multiplex PCR with 30 forward and 13 reverse primers amplified the TCR beta CDR3. TCRdb used MiXCR to reprocess the multiplex PCR reads, holding one entry per CDR3 protein. The sample lists some 250,000 distinct CDR3 sequences, over 45% occurring once. The CDR3 runs to 16 residues. Germline CDR1 reads SGHTA; CDR2 reads FQGNSA. Trimming took 4 bases from V and 5 from J; bases not matched to a gene: 10. Standard classification criteria confirmed type 1 or type 2 diabetes in all patients. The rearrangement links TRBV7-2 to TRBJ2-5, with TRBD1 matching over 10 bases. The sample consisted of peripheral blood mononuclear cells (PBMCs). This clonotype originated in a man younger than 35 with type 2 diabetes. The CDR3: CASSSSRDRGWETQYF. DNA for the CDR3: TGTGCCAGCAGCTCCTCCCGGGACAGGGGTTGGGAGACCCAGTACTTC.